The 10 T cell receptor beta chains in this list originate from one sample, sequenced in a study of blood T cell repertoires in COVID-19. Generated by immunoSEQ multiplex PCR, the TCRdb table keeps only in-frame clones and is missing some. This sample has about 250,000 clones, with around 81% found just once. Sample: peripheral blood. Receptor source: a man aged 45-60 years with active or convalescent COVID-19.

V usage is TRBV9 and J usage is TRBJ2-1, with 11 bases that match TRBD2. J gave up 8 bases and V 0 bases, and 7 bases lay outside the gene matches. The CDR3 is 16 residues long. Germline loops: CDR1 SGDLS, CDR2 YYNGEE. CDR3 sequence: CASSVGDSGGAYEQFF. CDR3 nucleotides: TGTGCCAGCAGCGTAGGCGATAGCGGGGGGGCATATGAGCAGTTCTTC.

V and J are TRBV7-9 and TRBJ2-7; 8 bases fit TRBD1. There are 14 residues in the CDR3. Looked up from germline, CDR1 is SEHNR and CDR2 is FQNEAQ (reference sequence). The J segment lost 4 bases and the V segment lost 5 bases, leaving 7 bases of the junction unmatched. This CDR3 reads CASSPPGQEYEQYF. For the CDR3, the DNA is TGTGCCAGCAGCCCGCCGGGACAGGAGTACGAGCAGTACTTC.

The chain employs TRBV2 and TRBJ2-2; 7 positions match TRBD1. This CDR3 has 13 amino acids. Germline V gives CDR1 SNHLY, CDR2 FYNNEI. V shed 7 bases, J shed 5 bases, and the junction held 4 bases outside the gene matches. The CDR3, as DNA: TGTGCCAGCAAGGGACAGTCTACCGGGGAGCTGTTTTTT. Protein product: CASKGQSTGELFF.

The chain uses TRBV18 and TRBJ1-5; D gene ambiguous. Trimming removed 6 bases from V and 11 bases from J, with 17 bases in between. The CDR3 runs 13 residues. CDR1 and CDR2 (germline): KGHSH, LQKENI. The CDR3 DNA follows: TGTGCCAGCTCCCCCGGACTGGAAAGGTCCCAGCATTTT. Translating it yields CASSPGLERSQHF.

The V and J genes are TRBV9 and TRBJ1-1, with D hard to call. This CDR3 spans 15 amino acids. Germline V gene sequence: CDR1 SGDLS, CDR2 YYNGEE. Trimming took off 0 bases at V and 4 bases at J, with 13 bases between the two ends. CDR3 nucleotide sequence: TGTGCCAGCAGCGTAGGGGGTGTTGAGGGCACTGAAGCTTTCTTT. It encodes CASSVGGVEGTEAFF.

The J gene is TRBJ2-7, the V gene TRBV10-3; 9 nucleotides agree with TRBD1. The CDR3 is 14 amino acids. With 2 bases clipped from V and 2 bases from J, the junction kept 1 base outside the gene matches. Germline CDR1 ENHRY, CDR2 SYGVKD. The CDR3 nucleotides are TGTGCCATCAGTGAGGGACAGGGGACCTACGAGCAGTACTTC. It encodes CAISEGQGTYEQYF.

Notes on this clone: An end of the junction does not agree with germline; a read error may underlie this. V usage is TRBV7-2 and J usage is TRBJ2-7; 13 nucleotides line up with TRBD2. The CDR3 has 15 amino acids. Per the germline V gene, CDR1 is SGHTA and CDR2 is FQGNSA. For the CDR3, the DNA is TGTGCCAGCAGCTTACCTCCGGGACTAGCGGGGAATATGAACTTC. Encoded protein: CASSLPPGLAGNMNF.

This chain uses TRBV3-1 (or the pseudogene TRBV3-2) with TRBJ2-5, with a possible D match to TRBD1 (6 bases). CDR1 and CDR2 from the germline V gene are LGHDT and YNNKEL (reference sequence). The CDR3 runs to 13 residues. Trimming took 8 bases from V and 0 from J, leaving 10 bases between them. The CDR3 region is CASGQTNQETQYF. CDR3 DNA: TGTGCCAGCGGACAGACGAACCAAGAGACCCAGTACTTC.

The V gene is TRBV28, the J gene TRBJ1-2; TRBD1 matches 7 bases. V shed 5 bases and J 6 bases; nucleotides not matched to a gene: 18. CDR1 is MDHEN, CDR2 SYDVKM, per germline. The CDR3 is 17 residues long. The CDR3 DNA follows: TGTGCCAGCAGTCCGACCCCTACAGGGGAACGGGGCGATGGCTACACCTTC. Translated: CASSPTPTGERGDGYTF.

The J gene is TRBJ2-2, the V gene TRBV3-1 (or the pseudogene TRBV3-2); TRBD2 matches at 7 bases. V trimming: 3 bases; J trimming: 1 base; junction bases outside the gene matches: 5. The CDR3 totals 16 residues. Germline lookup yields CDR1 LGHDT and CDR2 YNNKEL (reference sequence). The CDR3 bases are TGTGCCAGCAGCCACGGACTAGGGCTGAACACCGGGGAGCTGTTTTTT. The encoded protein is CASSHGLGLNTGELFF.